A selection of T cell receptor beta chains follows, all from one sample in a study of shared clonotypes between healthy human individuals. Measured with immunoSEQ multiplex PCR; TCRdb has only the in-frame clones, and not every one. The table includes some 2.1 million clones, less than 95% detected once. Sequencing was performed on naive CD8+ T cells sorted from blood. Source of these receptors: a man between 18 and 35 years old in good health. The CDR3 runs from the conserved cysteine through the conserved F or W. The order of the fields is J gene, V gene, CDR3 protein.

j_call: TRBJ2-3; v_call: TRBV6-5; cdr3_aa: CASSYRGSTDTQYF
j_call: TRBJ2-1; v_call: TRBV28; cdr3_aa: CASKRGTGAISSNEQFF
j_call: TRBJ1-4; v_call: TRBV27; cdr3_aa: CASSFFSAAIIRGPSPEKLFF
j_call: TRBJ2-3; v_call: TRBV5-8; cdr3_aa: CASSSTSGAHIGTDTQYF
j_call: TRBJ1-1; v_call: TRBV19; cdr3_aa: CASSPWTEGIPEAFF
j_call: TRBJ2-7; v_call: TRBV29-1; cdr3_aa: CSVEEQGSYEQYF
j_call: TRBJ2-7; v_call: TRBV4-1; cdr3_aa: CASSQHDSYEQYF
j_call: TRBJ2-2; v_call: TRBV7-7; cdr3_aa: CASGPPGGELFF
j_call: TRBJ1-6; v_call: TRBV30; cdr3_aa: CAGKNGSSYNSPLHF
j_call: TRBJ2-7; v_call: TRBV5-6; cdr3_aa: CASNHRDTSYEQYF
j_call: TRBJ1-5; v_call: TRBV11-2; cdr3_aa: CASSSGQHNQPQHF
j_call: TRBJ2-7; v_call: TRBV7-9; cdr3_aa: CASSLGLAGGFSYEQYF
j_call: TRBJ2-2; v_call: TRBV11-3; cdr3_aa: CASSPRQGANTGELFF
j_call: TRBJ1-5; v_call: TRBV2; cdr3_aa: CASSDGANSNQPQHF
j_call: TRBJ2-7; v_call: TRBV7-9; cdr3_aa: CASSLSPTGGANHEQYF
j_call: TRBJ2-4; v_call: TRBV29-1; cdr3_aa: CSVGLAGLNDIQYF
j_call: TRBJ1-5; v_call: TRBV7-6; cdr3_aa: CASSLAGDSYSNQPQHF
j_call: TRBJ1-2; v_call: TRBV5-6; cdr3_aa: CASTGGSGYGYTF
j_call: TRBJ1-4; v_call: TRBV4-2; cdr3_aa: CASSVLDRDNEKLFF
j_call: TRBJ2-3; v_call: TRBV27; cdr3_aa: CATRLLAGVSTDTQYF
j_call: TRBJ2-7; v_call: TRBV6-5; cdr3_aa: CASSYSRAGIEQYF
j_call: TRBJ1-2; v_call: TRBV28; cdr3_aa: CASSLGQGLVYGYTF
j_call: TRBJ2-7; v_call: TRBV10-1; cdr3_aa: CASSDTLTSGIEQYF
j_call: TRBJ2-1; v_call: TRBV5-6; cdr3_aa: CASHPKLFLPNNNEQFF
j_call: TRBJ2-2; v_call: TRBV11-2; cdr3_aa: CASSLVVEAGELFF
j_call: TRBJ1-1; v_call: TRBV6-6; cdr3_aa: CASSYTGVGTEAFF
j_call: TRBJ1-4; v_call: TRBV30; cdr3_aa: CAWGQGQHHEKLFF
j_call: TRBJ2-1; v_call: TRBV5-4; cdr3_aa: CASSLDDFVSSYNEQFF
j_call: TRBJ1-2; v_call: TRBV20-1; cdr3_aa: CSALSYGYTF
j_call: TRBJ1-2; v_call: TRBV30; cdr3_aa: CAWSIGGEDGYTF
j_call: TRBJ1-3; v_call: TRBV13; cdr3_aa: CASSSLEDREDTIYF
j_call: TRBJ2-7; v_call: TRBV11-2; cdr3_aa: CASSFEYEQYF
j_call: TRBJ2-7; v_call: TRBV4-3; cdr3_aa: CASSQDPGGYYEQYF
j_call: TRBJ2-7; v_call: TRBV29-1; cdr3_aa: CSARDYEQYF